This T cell receptor (beta chain) was sequenced for a study of OX40 agonist ivuxolimab in advanced cancers. Study-level information: Given to patients was ivuxolimab, an agonistic anti-OX40 (CD134) antibody. Three patients, one with hepatocellular carcinoma and two with cutaneous melanoma, achieved partial responses. Ivuxolimab was administered intravenously to patients at 0.01 to 10 mg/kg every 2 weeks.

Using immunoSEQ multiplex PCR, the repertoire was profiled, and TCRdb retains in-frame clones only, with some absent. The sample lists some 57,000 clones, 92% occurring once. V shed 4 bases and J 0 bases; nucleotides not matched to a gene: 3. CDR3 length: 15 amino acids. Germline V lookup: CDR1 LNHDA, CDR2 SQIVND (reference sequence). Sequenced here: CD4+ or CD8+ T cells sorted from blood, sampled in a trial of the OX40 agonist ivuxolimab. V usage is TRBV19 and J usage is TRBJ1-3; 7 bases align to TRBD1. The sequence was collected from an adult with an advanced solid tumor such as melanoma, head and neck, liver or kidney cancer. The DNA of the CDR3 is TGTGCCAGTAGTAAAAACAGGGGCTCTGGAAACACCATATATTTT. Protein product: CASSKNRGSGNTIYF.